This T cell receptor beta chain appears in the sequencing data of a study of T-cell reconstitution after alpha-beta-depleted transplantation in children. This sample's TCRbeta library carried unique molecular identifier barcodes. TCRdb called the PCR reads again in MiXCR, with one record for every CDR3 protein. The sample lists some 500,000 distinct CDR3 sequences, around 16% occurring once. A few counts support this clonotype. CDR3 length equals 15 residues. The germline gives CDR1 MNHEY, CDR2 SVGAGI. Trimming removed 0 bases from V and 0 bases from J, with 8 bases in between. The TCR was taken from a human donor who donated a stem cell graft to a child with acute lymphoblastic leukemia. The material sequenced was PBMCs from the stem cell graft donor, taken from the stem cell graft. This chain links TRBV6-5 with TRBJ1-2; D unresolved. The CDR3 reads CASSYSTRPNYGYTF. The CDR3 DNA reads TGTGCCAGCAGTTACTCGACCCGGCCTAACTATGGCTACACCTTC.